The clone carrying this T cell receptor beta chain ranks as medium-sized. Its antigen is currently unknown. The sample belongs to a study of T cell repertoires in aging, cancer and after chemotherapy. Study background: Glioblastoma patients receiving temozolomide-based therapy gave paired samples before and after chemotherapy. Findings and limits, study-wide: No conclusions about immunological memory after chemotherapy can be drawn from the repertoire data. Loss of evenness, beyond lost richness, contributed to age-related TCR diversity decline in cancer patients. Untreated cancer patients had significantly lower blood TCR diversity than age-matched healthy donors.

Germline assignment: CDR1 PRHDT and CDR2 FYEKMQ (reference sequence). This CDR3 has 15 amino acids. Trimming removed 3 bases at V and 1 base at J, with 10 bases between. TRB rearrangements spanning V, D and J were amplified using mixed TRB-A/B primers. Using its own MiXCR run on the multiplex PCR reads, TCRdb lists one record per CDR3 protein. The data hold roughly 1,800 distinct CDR3 sequences, with approximately 20% observed a single time. TCR beta rearrangements were amplified from peripheral blood genomic DNA. The gene calls are TRBV13 and TRBJ2-1; D gene ambiguous. The sequence was obtained from a human donor with a solid tumor. Sequences were obtained from blood. CDR3 residues: CASSLRQLSYNEQFF. Here the CDR3 DNA reads TGTGCCAGCAGCTTGAGGCAGTTATCCTACAATGAGCAGTTCTTC.